Sequencing of this T cell receptor beta chain was carried out in a study of shared clonotypes between healthy human individuals (dated by TCRdb to 2018 to 2020). Regarding the research as a whole: A few men and two women, aged 18 to 49 years, made up the cohort. Per donor, three plates each were used for CD4 naive and CD4 memory, two for CD8 naive, and one for CD8 memory. To increase sequencing depth and limit assay-specific biases, TCR repertoire library preparation and sequencing were carried out by different laboratories using diverse techniques. The study deeply sequenced blood TCR repertoires of about five healthy adults to estimate repertoire size and the extent of clonotype sharing between individuals. Per donor, leukapheresis produced somewhere between about 0.9 and 10 billion PBMCs.

Concerning this clone itself: Its antigen is not yet known. It has no much larger one-base neighbor in the sample; base qualities were not kept.

Beyond this particular receptor, the publication reports: Because the study included a small number of donors, the genetic and exposure-history diversity represented was limited. Naive subsets generally had larger estimated clonotype richness than memory subsets. Pairwise subsampling led to the expectation that sequencing depth would affect the degree of clonotype sharing among donors. Even with the large sequencing depth, rarefaction of the sorted-subset datasets indicated that sequencing was incomplete. Sampling was limited to blood, and TCR repertoires in tissue likely differ from TCR repertoires in blood. Across a few donors, approximately 5% of naive CD4, roughly 3.5% of naive CD8, approximately 2.5% of memory CD4, and 0.4% of memory CD8 clonotypes were shared. Higher generation probabilities were observed for clonotypes shared by all four sorted-subset donors than for non-shared clonotypes.

According to the germline V gene, CDR1 reads SNHLY and CDR2 reads FYNNEI. V lost 6 bases and J lost 0 bases; the stretch between them is 6 bases long. Its CDR3 holds 14 amino acids, cysteine through phenylalanine. The read is trimmed to its CDR3 DNA, 42 bases read in frame from base 1. Using the deep immunoSEQ assay, TCR CDR3 regions were amplified from genomic DNA by multiplex PCR. Genomic DNA extracted from each cell subset was distributed evenly over all wells of several immunoSEQ 96-well plates, and each plate served as one replicate. For sorted subsets, around 200 ng genomic DNA, equal to tens of thousands of T cell genomes, was loaded into each replicate PCR. The purified libraries were quantified using a Qubit 3.0 fluorometer, sized with a Bioanalyzer 2100, and then quantified again using the KAPA Library Quantification kit. Every immunoSEQ 96-well plate was sequenced on a dedicated single-read 150-cycle Illumina NextSeq 550 flow cell. Per the source publication's procedure: Because the immunoSEQ output held only junctional sequences and lacked quality scores, the filtering could not match the filtering applied to full-length reads. To assign V/J genes and CDR3, sequences were annotated against IMGT germline references using PyIR, a Python wrapper for IgBLAST v1.9. Reads were removed for weak V/J assignments (E-value above 1e-6), missing CDR3, stop codons, out-of-frame junctions, or ambiguous translated residues. V3J clonotypes were defined by identical inferred V gene, J gene, and CDR3 amino acid sequence. Percentage overlap between repertoires was calculated by dividing the number of shared unique clonotypes by the size of the smaller repertoire. Richness of each repertoire was evaluated using RTK rarefaction, the Chao1 estimator, and Recon v2.1 estimates of unobserved clonotypes. For all TCRbeta clonotypes obtained by the gDNA method from a few donors, generation probabilities were computed with OLGA. TCRdb took this table from immuneACCESS and kept in-frame rearrangements with V and J called. Such tables lack part of the clones; where checked against another copy, unresolved V genes explain under half of the gap, and the rest is unexplained. For V, J and clone size, that table is used; D and trimming come from the DNA. Within this sample are around 620,000 clones, with roughly 95% of them counted one time only. In total, the top ten clones hold over 0.09% of the sample.

For the CD8 naive samples, CD45RO-negative cells were positively selected for CCR7, yielding a CD45RA+CCR7+ population from which TemRA cells were excluded. Healthy HIV-negative adults with no recently reported acute infections or vaccinations were included as donors. Every donor was a Caucasian adult residing in Nashville, Tennessee, USA. Blood was obtained by leukapheresis, after which PBMCs were separated by Ficoll-Histopaque density gradient centrifugation and cryopreserved in liquid nitrogen vapor phase. Analytical flow cytometry was used to check the purity and quantity of each magnetically sorted T cell population. Genomic DNA was isolated from every sorted fraction and measured by UV absorbance on a Nanodrop 2000c.

The sequencing input was naive CD8+ T cells sorted from blood. Explained via the paper, the cell subset or site label denotes: CD45RA+CCR7+. The sequence joins TRBV2 to TRBJ1-6; a confident D gene designation cannot be given. The sequence came from a woman aged 25 to 45 in good health. The sequence in DNA is TGTGCCAGCAGCGGCAGCTCCTATAATTCACCCCTCCACTTT. Translated, this gives CASSGSSYNSPLHF.